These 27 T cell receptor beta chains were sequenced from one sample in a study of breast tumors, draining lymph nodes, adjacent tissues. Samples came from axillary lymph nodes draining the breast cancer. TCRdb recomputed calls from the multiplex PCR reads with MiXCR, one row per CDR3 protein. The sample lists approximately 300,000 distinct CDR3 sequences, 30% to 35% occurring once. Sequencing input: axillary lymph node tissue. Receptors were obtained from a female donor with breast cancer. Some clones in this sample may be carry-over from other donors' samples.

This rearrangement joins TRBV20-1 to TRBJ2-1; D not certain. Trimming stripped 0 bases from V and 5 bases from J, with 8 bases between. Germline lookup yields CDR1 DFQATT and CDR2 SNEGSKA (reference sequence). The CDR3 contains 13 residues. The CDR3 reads CSARDRSDNEQFF. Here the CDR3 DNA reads TGCAGTGCTAGAGATCGATCGGACAATGAGCAGTTCTTC.

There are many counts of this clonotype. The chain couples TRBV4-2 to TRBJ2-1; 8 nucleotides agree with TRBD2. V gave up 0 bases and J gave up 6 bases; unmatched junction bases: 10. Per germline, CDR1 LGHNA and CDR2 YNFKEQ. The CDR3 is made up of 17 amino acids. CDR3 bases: TGTGCCAGCAGCCAAGAAGCAACTAGCGGCCCCTTCAATGAGCAGTTCTTC. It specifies CASSQEATSGPFNEQFF.

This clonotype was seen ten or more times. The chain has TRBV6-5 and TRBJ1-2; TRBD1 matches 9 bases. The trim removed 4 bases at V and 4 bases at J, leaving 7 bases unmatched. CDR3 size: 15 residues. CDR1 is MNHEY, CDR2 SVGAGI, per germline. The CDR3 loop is CASSFTRDRVYGYTF. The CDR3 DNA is TGTGCCAGCAGTTTCACCCGGGACAGGGTCTATGGCTACACCTTC.

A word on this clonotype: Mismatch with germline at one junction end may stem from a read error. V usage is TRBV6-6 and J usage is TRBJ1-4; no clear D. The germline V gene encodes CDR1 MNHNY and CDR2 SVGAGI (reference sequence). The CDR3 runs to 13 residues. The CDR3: CASRASGSEELFF. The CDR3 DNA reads TGTGCCAGCAGGGCCTCCGGGAGTGAAGAACTGTTTTTT.

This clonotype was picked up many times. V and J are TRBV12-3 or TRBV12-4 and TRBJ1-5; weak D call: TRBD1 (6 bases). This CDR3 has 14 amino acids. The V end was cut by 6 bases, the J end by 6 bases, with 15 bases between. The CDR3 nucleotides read TGTGCCAGCAGCCCGAAGGGGGGCGGTCAGCCCCAGCATTTT. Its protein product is CASSPKGGGQPQHF.

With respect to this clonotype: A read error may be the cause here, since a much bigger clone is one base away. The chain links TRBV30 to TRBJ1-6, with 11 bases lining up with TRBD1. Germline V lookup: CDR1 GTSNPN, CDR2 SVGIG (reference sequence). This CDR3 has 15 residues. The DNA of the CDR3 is TGTGCCTGCCCTTCCGGGACAGGGGGGAATTCACCCCTCCGCTTT. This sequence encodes CACPSGTGGNSPLRF.

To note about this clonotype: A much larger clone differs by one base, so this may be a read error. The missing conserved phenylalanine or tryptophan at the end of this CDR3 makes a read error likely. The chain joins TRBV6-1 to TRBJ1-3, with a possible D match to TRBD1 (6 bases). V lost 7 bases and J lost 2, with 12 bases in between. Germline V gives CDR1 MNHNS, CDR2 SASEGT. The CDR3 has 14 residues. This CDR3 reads CASTPNRAGNTIYL. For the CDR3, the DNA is TGTGCCAGCACCCCTAACAGGGCTGGAAACACCATATATTTG.

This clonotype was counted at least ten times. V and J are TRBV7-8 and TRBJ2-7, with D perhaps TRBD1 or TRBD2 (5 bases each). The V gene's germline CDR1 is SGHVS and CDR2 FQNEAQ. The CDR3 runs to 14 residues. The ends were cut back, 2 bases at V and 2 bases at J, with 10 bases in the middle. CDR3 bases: TGTGCCAGCAGCTTATTGGGACCAACCTACGAGCAGTACTTC. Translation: CASSLLGPTYEQYF.

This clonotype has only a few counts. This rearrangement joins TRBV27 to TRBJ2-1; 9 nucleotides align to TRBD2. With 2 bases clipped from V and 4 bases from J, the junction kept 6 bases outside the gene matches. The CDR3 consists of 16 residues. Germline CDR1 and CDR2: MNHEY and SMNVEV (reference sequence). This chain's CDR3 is CASSLGPSGVYNEQFF. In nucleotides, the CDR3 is TGTGCCAGCAGTTTAGGGCCTAGCGGGGTGTACAATGAGCAGTTCTTC.

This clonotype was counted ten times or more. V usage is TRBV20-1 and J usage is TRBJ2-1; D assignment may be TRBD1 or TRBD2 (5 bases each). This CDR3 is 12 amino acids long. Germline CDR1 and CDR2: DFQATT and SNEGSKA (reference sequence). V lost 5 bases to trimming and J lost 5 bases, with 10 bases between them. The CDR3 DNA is TGCAGTGCTCCCCGGGGCCACAATGAGCAGTTCTTC. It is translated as CSAPRGHNEQFF.

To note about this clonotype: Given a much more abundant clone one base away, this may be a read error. CDR3 region: CASSHSSSPLHF. The CDR3 DNA reads as TGTGCCAGCAGTCACTCCTCATCACCCCTCCACTTT. V and J are TRBV6-6 and TRBJ1-6; D ambiguous. CDR3 size: 12 residues. Germline assignment: CDR1 MNHNY and CDR2 SVGAGI (reference sequence).

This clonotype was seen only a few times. CDR3 nucleotides: TGTGCCAGCTTTTGGGACGACACCGGGGAGCTGTTTTTT. The encoded protein is CASFWDDTGELFF. V gene TRBV28 combines with J gene TRBJ2-2; D is tentatively TRBD1 or TRBD2 (5 bases each). The CDR3 runs 13 residues. In germline, CDR1 is MDHEN, CDR2 SYDVKM. Trimming removed 8 bases from V and 3 bases from J, with 10 bases in between.

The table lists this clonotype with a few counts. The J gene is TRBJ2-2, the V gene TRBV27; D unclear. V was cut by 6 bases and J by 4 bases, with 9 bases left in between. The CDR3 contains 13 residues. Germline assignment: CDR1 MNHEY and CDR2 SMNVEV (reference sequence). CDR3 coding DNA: TGTGCCAGCAGCAAAATCCCCACCGGGGAGCTGTTTTTT. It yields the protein CASSKIPTGELFF.

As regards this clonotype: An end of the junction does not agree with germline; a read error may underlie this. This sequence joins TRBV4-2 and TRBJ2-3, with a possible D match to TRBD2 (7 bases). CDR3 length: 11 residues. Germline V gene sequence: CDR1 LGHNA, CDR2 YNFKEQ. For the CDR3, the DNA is TGTGCCAGCAGCCAAAGGGGGGGCGGGATGTTT. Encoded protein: CASSQRGGGMF.

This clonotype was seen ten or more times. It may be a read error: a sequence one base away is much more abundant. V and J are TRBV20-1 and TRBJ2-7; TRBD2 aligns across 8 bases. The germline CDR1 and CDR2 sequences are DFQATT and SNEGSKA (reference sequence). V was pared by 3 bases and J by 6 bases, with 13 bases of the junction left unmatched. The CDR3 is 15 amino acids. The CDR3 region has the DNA TGCAGTGCTAGCCGTCCAGCGGGAGTAGCGCCCGAGCAGTACTTC. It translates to CSASRPAGVAPEQYF.

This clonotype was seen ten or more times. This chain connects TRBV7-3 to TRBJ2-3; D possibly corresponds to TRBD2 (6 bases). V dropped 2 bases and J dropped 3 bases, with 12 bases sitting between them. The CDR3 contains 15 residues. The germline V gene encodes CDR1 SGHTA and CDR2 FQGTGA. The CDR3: CASSLLAQKTDTQYF. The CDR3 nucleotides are TGTGCCAGCAGCTTACTAGCGCAAAAAACAGATACGCAGTATTTT.

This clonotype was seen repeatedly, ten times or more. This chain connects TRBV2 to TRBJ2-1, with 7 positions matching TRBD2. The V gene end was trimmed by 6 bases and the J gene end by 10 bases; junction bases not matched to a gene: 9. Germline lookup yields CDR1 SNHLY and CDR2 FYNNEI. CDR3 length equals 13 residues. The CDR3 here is CASRNLRAGEQFF. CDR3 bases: TGTGCCAGCAGAAACCTCCGAGCGGGAGAGCAGTTCTTC.

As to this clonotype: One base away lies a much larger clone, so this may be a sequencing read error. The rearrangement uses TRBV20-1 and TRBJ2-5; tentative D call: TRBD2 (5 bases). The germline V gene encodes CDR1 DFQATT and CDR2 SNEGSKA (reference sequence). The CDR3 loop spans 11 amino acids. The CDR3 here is CSAPIGETQSF. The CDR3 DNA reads TGCAGTGCTCCAATCGGGGAGACCCAGTCCTTC.

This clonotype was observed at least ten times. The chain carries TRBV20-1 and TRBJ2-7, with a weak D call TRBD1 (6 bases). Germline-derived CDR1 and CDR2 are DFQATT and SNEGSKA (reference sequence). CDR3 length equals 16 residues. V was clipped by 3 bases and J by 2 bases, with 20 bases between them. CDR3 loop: CSARRAVGGTPYEQYF. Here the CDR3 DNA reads TGCAGTGCTAGGAGGGCAGTAGGGGGTACACCCTACGAGCAGTACTTC.

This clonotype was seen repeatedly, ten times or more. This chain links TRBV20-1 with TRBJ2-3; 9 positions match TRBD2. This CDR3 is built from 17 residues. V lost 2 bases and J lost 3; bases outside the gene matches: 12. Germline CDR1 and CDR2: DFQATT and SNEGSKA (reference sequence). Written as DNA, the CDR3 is TGCAGTGCTAGAAAGACCCCGAGCGGGAGGCGGACAGATACGCAGTATTTT. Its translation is CSARKTPSGRRTDTQYF.

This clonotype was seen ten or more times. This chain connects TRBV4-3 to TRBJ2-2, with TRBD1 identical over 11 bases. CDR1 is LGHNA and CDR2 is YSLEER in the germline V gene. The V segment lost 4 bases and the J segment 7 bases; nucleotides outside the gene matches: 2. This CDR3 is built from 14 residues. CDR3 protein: CASSLDRGLGELFF. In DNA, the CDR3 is TGCGCCAGCAGCCTGGACAGGGGGCTCGGGGAGCTGTTTTTT.

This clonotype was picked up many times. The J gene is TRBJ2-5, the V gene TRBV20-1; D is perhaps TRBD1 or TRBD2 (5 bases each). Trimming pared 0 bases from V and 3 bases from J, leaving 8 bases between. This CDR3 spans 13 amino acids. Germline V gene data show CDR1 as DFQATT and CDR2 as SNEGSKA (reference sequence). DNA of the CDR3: TGCAGTGCTAGAGACTGGGGGAAAGAGACCCAGTACTTC. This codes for CSARDWGKETQYF.

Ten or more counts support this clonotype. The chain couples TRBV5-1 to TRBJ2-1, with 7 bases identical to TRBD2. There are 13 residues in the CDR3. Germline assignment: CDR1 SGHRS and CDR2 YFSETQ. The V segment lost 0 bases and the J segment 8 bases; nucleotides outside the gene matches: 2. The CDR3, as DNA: TGCGCCAGCAGCTTGGAACGGGAGGATGAGCAGTTCTTC. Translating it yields CASSLEREDEQFF.

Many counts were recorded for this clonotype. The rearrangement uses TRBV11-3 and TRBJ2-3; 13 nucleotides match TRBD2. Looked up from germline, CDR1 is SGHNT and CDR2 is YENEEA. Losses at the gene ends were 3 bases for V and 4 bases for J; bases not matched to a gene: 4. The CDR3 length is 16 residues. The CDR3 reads CASSFGTSGTSDTQYF. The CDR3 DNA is TGTGCCAGCAGCTTTGGGACTAGCGGGACCTCAGATACGCAGTATTTT.

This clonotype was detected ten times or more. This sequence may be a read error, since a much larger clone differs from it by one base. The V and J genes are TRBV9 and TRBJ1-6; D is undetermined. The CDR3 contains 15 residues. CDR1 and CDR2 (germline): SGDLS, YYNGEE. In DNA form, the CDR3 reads TGTACCAGCAGCGAAAACCGGGCCATCAATTCACCCCTCCACTTT. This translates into CTSSENRAINSPLHF. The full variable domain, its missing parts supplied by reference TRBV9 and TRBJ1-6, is DSGVTQTPKHLITATGQRVTLRCSPRSGDLSVYWYQQSLDQGLQFLIQYYNGEERAKGNILERFSAQQFPDLHSELNLSSLELGDSALYFCTSSENRAINSPLHFGNGTRLTVT.

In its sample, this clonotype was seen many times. The CDR3 bases are TGTGCCAGCAGCTTACTTACCGGGACAGGTGGCGGCTACACCTTC. The encoded protein is CASSLLTGTGGGYTF. This sequence joins TRBV5-6 and TRBJ1-2, with 8 bases fitting TRBD1. V lost 2 bases to trimming and J lost 8 bases; unmatched junction nucleotides: 11. The germline CDR1 and CDR2 sequences are SGHDT and YYEEEE. There are 15 residues in the CDR3.

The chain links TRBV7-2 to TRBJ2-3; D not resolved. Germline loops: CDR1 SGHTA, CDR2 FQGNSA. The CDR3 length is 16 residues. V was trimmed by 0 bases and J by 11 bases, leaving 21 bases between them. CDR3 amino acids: CASSLAPWELHNEQYF. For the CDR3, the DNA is TGTGCCAGCAGCTTAGCGCCTTGGGAACTTCACAATGAGCAGTATTTT.